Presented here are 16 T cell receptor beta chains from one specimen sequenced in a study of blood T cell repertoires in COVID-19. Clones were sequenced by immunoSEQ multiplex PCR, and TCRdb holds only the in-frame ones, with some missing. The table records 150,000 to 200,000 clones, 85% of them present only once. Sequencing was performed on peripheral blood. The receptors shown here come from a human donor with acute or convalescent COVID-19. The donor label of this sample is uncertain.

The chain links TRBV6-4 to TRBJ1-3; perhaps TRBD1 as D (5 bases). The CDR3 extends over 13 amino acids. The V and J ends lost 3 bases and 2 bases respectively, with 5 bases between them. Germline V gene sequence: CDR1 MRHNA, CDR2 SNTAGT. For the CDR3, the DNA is TGTGCCAGCAGTGAGGGGCCTGGAAACACCATATATTTT. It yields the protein CASSEGPGNTIYF.

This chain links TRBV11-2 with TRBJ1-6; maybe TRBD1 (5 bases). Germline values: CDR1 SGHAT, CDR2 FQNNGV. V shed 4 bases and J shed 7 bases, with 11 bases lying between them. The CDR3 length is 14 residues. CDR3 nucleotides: TGTGCCAGCAGCTCGACAGCTGAGAATTCACCCCTCCACTTT. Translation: CASSSTAENSPLHF.

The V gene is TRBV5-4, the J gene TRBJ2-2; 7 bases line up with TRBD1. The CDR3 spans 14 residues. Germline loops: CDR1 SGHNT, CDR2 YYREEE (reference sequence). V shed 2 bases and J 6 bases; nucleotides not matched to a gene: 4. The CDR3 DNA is TGTGCCAGCAGCTTCCCGACAGGGTCCGGGGAGCTGTTTTTT. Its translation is CASSFPTGSGELFF.

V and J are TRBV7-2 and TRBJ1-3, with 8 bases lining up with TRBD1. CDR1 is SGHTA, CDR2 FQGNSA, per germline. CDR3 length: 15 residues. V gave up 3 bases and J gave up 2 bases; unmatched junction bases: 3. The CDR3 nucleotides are TGTGCCAGCAGCTTGTGGACAGGGACTGGAAACACCATATATTTT. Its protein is CASSLWTGTGNTIYF. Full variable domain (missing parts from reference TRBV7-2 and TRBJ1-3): GAGVSQSPSNKVTEKGKDVELRCDPISGHTALYWYRQSLGQGLEFLIYFQGNSAPDKSGLPSDRFSAERTGGSVSTLTIQRTQQEDSAVYLCASSLWTGTGNTIYFGEGSWLTVV.

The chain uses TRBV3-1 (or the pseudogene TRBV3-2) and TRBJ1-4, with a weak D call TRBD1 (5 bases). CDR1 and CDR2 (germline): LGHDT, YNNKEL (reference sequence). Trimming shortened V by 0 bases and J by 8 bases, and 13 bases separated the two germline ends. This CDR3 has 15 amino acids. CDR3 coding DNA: TGTGCCAGCAGCCAAGAAACAGGTATCAGGGAAAAACTGTTTTTT. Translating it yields CASSQETGIREKLFF.

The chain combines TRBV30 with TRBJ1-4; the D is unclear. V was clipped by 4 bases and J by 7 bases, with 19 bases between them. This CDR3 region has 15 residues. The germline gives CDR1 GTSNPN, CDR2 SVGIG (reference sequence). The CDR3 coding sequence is TGTGCCTGGAATAAATTAGGAGGAAAGTCTGAAAAACTGTTTTTT. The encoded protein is CAWNKLGGKSEKLFF.

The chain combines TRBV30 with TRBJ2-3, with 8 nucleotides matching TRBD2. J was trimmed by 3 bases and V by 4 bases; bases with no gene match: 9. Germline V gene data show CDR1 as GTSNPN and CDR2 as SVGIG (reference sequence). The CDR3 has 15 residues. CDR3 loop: CAWTPGGLGTDTQYF. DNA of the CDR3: TGTGCCTGGACCCCGGGGGGGTTGGGAACAGATACGCAGTATTTT.

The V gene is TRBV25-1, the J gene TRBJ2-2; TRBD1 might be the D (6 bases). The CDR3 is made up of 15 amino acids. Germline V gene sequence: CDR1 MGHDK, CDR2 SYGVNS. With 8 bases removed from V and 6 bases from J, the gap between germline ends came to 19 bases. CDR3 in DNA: TGTGCCAGCGGGAAACAGGGTTTCGTCGCCGGGGAGCTGTTTTTT. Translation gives CASGKQGFVAGELFF.

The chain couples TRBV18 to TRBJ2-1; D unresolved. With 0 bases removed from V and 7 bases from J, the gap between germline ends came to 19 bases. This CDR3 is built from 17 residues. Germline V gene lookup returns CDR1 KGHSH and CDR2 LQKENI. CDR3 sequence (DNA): TGTGCCAGCTCACCACCCTGGCAGGTATGGTACGAGAATGAGCAGTTCTTC. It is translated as CASSPPWQVWYENEQFF.

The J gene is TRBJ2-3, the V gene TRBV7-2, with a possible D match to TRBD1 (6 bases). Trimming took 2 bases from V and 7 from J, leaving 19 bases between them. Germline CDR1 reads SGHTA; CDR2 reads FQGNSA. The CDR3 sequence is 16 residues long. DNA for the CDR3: TGTGCCAGCAGCTTAAGACAGGCCACGCCGCCCCATACGCAGTATTTT. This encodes CASSLRQATPPHTQYF.

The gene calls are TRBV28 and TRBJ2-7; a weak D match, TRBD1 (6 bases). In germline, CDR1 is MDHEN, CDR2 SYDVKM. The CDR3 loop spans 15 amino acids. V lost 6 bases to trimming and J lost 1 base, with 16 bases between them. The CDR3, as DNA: TGTGCCAGCAGCCTAAGAGGGACACTTTCCTACGAGCAGTACTTC. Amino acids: CASSLRGTLSYEQYF.

The CDR3 protein is CAIHQGARQFF. The CDR3 region has the DNA TGTGCCATCCATCAGGGGGCGCGGCAGTTCTTC. This chain links TRBV27 with TRBJ2-1, with 8 bases lining up with TRBD1. The CDR3 consists of 11 residues. J lost 12 bases, V lost 10 bases, and 8 bases had no gene match. The germline CDR1 and CDR2 sequences are MNHEY and SMNVEV (reference sequence).

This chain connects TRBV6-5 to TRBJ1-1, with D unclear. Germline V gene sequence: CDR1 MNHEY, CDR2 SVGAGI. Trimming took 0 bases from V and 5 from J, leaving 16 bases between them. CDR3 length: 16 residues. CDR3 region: CASSYSIAGSGTEAFF. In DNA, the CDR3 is TGTGCCAGCAGTTACTCGATCGCAGGAAGTGGAACTGAAGCTTTCTTT.

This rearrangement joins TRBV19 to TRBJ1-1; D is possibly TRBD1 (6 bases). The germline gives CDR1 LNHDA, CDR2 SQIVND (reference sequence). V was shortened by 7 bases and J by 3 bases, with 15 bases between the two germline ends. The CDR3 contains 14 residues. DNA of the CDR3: TGTGCCAGTACCCCTGGAGGGGGGGACACTGAAGCTTTCTTT. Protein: CASTPGGGDTEAFF.

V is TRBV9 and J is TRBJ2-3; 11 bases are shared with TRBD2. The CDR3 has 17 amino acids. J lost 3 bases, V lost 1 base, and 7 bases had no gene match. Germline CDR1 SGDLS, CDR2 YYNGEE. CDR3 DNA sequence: TGTGCCAGCAGCGTAAGGGAGGGGACTAGCGGAACAGATACGCAGTATTTT. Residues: CASSVREGTSGTDTQYF. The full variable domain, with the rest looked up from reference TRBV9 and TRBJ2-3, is DSGVTQTPKHLITATGQRVTLRCSPRSGDLSVYWYQQSLDQGLQFLIQYYNGEERAKGNILERFSAQQFPDLHSELNLSSLELGDSALYFCASSVREGTSGTDTQYFGPGTRLTVL.

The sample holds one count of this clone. The CDR3 region has the DNA TGCGCCAGCAGCCTAGACAGACATGAGCAGTTCTTC. It yields the protein CASSLDRHEQFF. The chain carries TRBV5-1 and TRBJ2-1, with D perhaps TRBD1 (5 bases). CDR3 length: 12 amino acids. V lost 4 bases, J lost 8 bases, and 10 bases lay in between. Germline loops: CDR1 SGHRS, CDR2 YFSETQ.